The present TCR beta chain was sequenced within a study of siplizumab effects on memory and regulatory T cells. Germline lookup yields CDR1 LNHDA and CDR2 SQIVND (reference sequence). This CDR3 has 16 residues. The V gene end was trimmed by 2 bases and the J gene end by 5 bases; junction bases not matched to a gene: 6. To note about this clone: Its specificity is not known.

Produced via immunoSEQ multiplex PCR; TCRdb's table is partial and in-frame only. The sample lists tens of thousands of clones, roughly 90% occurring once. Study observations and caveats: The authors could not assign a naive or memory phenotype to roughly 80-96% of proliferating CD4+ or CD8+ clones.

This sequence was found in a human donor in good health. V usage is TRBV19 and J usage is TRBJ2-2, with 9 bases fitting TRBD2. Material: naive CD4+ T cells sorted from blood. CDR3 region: CASSILGSGGTGELFF. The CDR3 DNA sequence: TGTGCCAGTAGTATACTTGGTAGCGGGGGAACCGGGGAGCTGTTTTTT.